The T cell receptor (beta chain) described here comes from a study of glioma-infiltrating T cells (dated by TCRdb to 2015 to 2016). About the investigation overall: The study sequenced TCR alpha- and beta-chain repertoires from glioma tissue, from non-neoplastic brain tissue and from matched peripheral blood mononuclear cells. Each tissue-infiltrating repertoire was compared with the same patient's peripheral blood repertoire to measure divergence between tissue and blood T-cell populations. Three low-grade glioma patients, about 8 primary glioblastoma patients and three non-glioma patients contributing non-neoplastic brain tissue were included in the paired cohort.

TCR alpha and beta CDR3 regions were amplified with the iRepertoire nested amplicon-rescue multiplex PCR (arm-PCR) platform from RNA. One-step reverse transcription and amplification used about 95-450 ng of tissue mRNA or PBMC total RNA as input. Following bead purification, Illumina adapters were added by a secondary multiplex PCR, and the libraries were gel-purified between 200 and 400 bp. Internal 6-nucleotide barcodes were carried by the libraries and were used for demultiplexing. The libraries were sequenced on an Illumina MiSeq using 2x220 or 2x250 nucleotide paired-end reads. The authors' analysis ran thus. FLASH 1.2.11 was used to merge paired reads, and BWA-MEM then aligned the reads to the GRCh37 human genome before TRA and TRB reads were extracted. An IMGT-derived reference of cassette sequences and CDR3 motifs, with pseudogenes included, was used for V and J assignment. Reads were translated in three frames, and productive CDR3s were defined as those with a C...FGXG motif and no stop codons. A clonotype was defined as a unique combination of a V-J cassette pair and a CDR3 amino acid sequence. Filtering of reads was based on Hamming distance, with the threshold set by the sequence error rate of each sample in mapped regions. The public reads were reprocessed in TCRdb via fastp at Q25 and MiXCR, keeping in-frame beta chains. One record per CDR3 amino acid sequence lists the most common genes and DNA. The V and J calls were determined by TCRdb, not by the authors. The sample contains fewer than 110,000 distinct CDR3 sequences, under 30% of them found a single time. Clones ranked in the top ten supply approximately 43% of the sample.

About this clonotype itself: Its antigen specificity is not known. No base quality values were provided; no much bigger clone lies one nucleotide off.

The investigation overall reported the following: Very few CDR3 sequences were shared between tissue and blood, attributed to high CDR3 diversity and limited sampling. The group comparisons were based on small numbers of patients: three non-neoplastic, three low-grade glioma and seven or eight glioblastoma patients. In non-neoplastic patients, VJ-independent divergence between tissue and blood fell below expectation, whereas in all gliomas, and especially in low-grade gliomas, the divergence rose above expectation.

V and J lose 7 bases and 1 base, and a span of 15 bases separates them. From the cysteine through the phenylalanine, the CDR3 covers 15 amino acids. Here the CDR3 DNA is all that survives: 45 bases in frame from base 1. CDR1 and CDR2 (LGHDT, YNNKEL) derive from the germline V gene (reference sequence). Sequencing was carried out using glioma tissue, nonneoplastic brain tissue, or PBMCs (not recorded which). The chain is assembled from TRBV3-1 and TRBJ2-3, with the D gene not clear enough to name. The receptor comes from a human donor with low-grade glioma or glioblastoma, undergoing nonglioma brain surgery, or in good health (not recorded which). Here the CDR3 is given as CASIPLRARTDTQYF. The sequenced DNA is TGTGCCAGCATCCCTCTTAGGGCCCGCACAGATACGCAGTATTTT.